This TCR beta chain was identified in a study of blood T cell repertoires in COVID-19. Germline CDR1 reads LGHNT; CDR2 reads FRNRAP. With V trimmed by 4 bases and J by 0 bases, 14 bases remained unmatched. The CDR3 loop spans 18 amino acids. Assay used: immunoSEQ multiplex PCR; TCRdb lists only in-frame clones, some missing. The sample contains around 23,000 clones, roughly 86% of which appear only once. The V and J genes are TRBV12-5 and TRBJ1-2; 7 positions match TRBD1. This clonotype was sampled from a man aged 50-60 years with active COVID-19. The specimen was peripheral blood. The CDR3 spells CASGSWSLHRGPNYGYTF. The DNA for the CDR3 is TGTGCTAGTGGTTCCTGGTCCCTTCACAGGGGTCCTAACTATGGCTACACCTTC. Looking up the rest from reference TRBV12-5 and TRBJ1-2 gives the full variable domain: DARVTQTPRHKVTEMGQEVTMRCQPILGHNTVFWYRQTMMQGLELLAYFRNRAPLDDSGMPKDRFSAEMPDATLATLKIQPSEPRDSAVYFCASGSWSLHRGPNYGYTFGSGTRLTVV.